This T cell receptor beta chain derives from a study of OX40 agonist ivuxolimab in advanced cancers. Study summary: Ivuxolimab, an agonistic anti-OX40 (CD134) antibody, was given to patients. Allowance was made for prior anti-PD-1, anti-PD-L1 or anti-CTLA-4 therapy, and roughly 40% had some.

There are 11 residues in the CDR3. The germline CDR1 and CDR2 sequences are DFQATT and SNEGSKA (reference sequence). Overall study findings and caveats: Clonal expansion from baseline to week 6 occurred in both CD4+ and CD8+ T cells.

This clone was picked up a small number of times. Its specificity is not known. An end of the junction does not agree with germline; a read error may underlie this. The repertoire was sequenced with immunoSEQ multiplex PCR; TCRdb's copy has only in-frame clones and lacks some. The sample lists 40,000 to 65,000 clones; 84% were seen once. This receptor was taken from an adult with an advanced solid tumor such as melanoma, head and neck, liver or kidney cancer. The rearrangement joins TRBV20-1 to TRBJ2-1; 12 bases are shared with TRBD2. The starting material was CD4+ or CD8+ T cells sorted from blood, obtained in a trial of the OX40 agonist ivuxolimab. CDR3 DNA: TGCAGTGCTAGAGATCTAGCGGGAGGGGTCTTC. It translates to CSARDLAGGVF.